This T cell receptor (beta chain) was observed in a study of blood T cell repertoires in COVID-19. Overall study: Both acute and convalescent COVID-19 samples were obtained from the United States, Italy and Spain. T cells, B-cell-depleted T cells, or PBMCs provided the cDNA or gDNA that served as material.

V was pared by 3 bases and J by 3 bases, with 16 bases between. CDR1 SGHRS and CDR2 YFSETQ come from the germline V gene. The CDR3 has 15 amino acids. Original processing methods: Estimates of nucleated cell counts were drawn from the amplification of reference gene primers. The method was immunoSEQ multiplex PCR; TCRdb's version includes in-frame clones alone and lacks a portion of them. The V and J calls and clone size are taken from that table; D and trimming were inferred from the DNA. This table holds tens of thousands of clones, around 87% found once. The chain carries TRBV5-1 and TRBJ2-7, with D possibly being TRBD1 (7 bases). Sample: peripheral blood. The origin of this receptor is a man aged 45 to 65 with active or convalescent COVID-19. CDR3 DNA sequence: TGCGCCAGCAGCTCCACAGGGGAGGCACTCTACGAGCAGTACTTC. It yields the protein CASSSTGEALYEQYF.